A selection of T cell receptor beta chains follows, all from one sample in a study of blood T cell repertoires in COVID-19. This table comes from immunoSEQ multiplex PCR, and its TCRdb copy is limited to in-frame clones, with some not included. The data contain about 90,000 clones, 80% of them singletons. The sample taken for sequencing was peripheral blood. All receptors derive from a woman aged 70-85 years with acute or convalescent COVID-19. Each CDR3 is given with its conserved first and last residue. A D gene is named only where the DNA matches it firmly. Part of the rows lack a size; the others show once, few, many or a class for expanded clones.

>TRBJ2-2|TRBV28|TRBD2|NA
CASSLRGGAGELFF
TGTGCCAGCAGTTTACGGGGAGGGGCCGGGGAGCTGTTTTTT
>TRBJ2-7|TRBV14|NA|NA
CASSPGTYKGGAYEQYF
TGTGCCAGCAGCCCCGGGACGTACAAGGGGGGGGCATACGAGCAGTACTTC
>TRBJ1-5|TRBV23-1|NA|NA
CASRPPTQRPWRNQPQHF
TGCGCCAGCAGACCTCCGACCCAACGACCCTGGAGGAATCAGCCCCAGCATTTT
>TRBJ2-7|TRBV19|TRBD1|NA
CATRDRGAYEQYF
TGTGCCACGAGGGACAGGGGGGCCTACGAGCAGTACTTC
>TRBJ2-1|TRBV5-1|TRBD1|NA
CASSLGQGAPEQFF
TGCGCCAGCAGCTTGGGACAGGGGGCGCCTGAGCAGTTCTTC
>TRBJ1-1|TRBV11-2|NA|NA
CASSPLGGAEAFF
TGTGCCAGCAGCCCCCTCGGGGGGGCTGAAGCTTTCTTT
>TRBJ2-1|TRBV9|TRBD2|NA
CASSGLAGGGEQFF
TGTGCCAGCAGTGGACTAGCGGGGGGCGGCGAGCAGTTCTTC
>TRBJ2-2|TRBV10-2|TRBD2|NA
CATFSGGAGTGELFF
TGCGCCACCTTTAGCGGGGGGGCCGGCACCGGGGAGCTGTTTTTT
>TRBJ2-7|TRBV10-3|NA|NA
CALPSIVRSGYSYEQYF
TGTGCCTTACCATCCATCGTTCGCAGCGGGTACTCCTACGAGCAGTACTTC
>TRBJ1-2|TRBV7-9|NA|NA
CASSYPNRDGYTF
TGTGCCAGCAGCTATCCGAACAGGGATGGCTACACCTTC
>TRBJ1-2|TRBV6-2/TRBV6-3|NA|many
CASSPTGNYGYTF
TGTGCCAGCAGCCCAACAGGGAACTATGGCTACACCTTC
>TRBJ1-2|TRBV29-1|NA|few
CSVEDRLLGQEYGYTF
TGCAGCGTTGAAGATCGGCTTTTGGGACAAGAGTATGGCTACACCTTC
>TRBJ1-4|TRBV9|NA|NA
CASSTNGGANEKLFF
TGTGCCAGCAGCACCAACGGGGGGGCTAATGAAAAACTGTTTTTT
>TRBJ1-1|TRBV11-1|NA|few
CASSLELNEAFF
TGTGCCAGCAGCTTAGAACTAAACGAAGCTTTCTTT
>TRBJ2-5|TRBV10-3|TRBD1|once
CAIASAGTGSGETQYF
TGTGCCATCGCCTCAGCTGGGACAGGGTCTGGGGAGACCCAGTACTTC
>TRBJ1-4|TRBV15|NA|NA
CATSRDAGKRPGKLFF
TGTGCCACCAGCAGAGATGCCGGGAAGAGACCCGGAAAACTGTTTTTT
>TRBJ1-6|TRBV6-5|TRBD1|NA
CASRSGQVNSPLHF
TGTGCCAGCAGAAGCGGACAGGTTAATTCACCCCTCCACTTT
>TRBJ1-1|TRBV19|TRBD1|NA
CASSWGRGPNTEAFF
TGTGCCAGTAGTTGGGGCAGGGGGCCCAACACTGAAGCTTTCTTT
>TRBJ1-5|TRBV6-5|NA|NA
CASSYLKGSNQPQHF
TGTGCCAGCAGTTACTTGAAGGGGAGCAATCAGCCCCAGCATTTT
>TRBJ2-7|TRBV5-1|NA|NA
CASSPSEAYEQYF
TGCGCCAGCAGCCCAAGCGAGGCCTACGAGCAGTACTTC
>TRBJ2-7|TRBV7-2|TRBD1|NA
CASSSTGTGLYEQYF
TGTGCCAGCAGCTCCACCGGGACAGGGTTATACGAGCAGTACTTC